The T cell receptor beta chain described here comes from a study of beta chain features in type 1 diabetes. Reverse transcribing all isolated RNA meant expressed TCRB transcripts were sequenced. Produced via immunoSEQ multiplex PCR; TCRdb's table is partial and in-frame only. The sample shows 150,000 to 160,000 clones, around 10% of them seen only once. The sample consisted of central memory CD4+ T cells from blood. The receptor comes from a man between 18 and 29 years old in good health.

CDR3 region: CASSHLDMTYEQYF. The CDR3 DNA follows: TGTGCCAGCAGCCACCTGGACATGACCTACGAGCAGTACTTC. V and J are TRBV4-2 and TRBJ2-7; a possible D gene is TRBD1 (5 bases). Trimming removed 3 bases at V and 2 bases at J, with 11 bases between. Germline CDR1 LGHNA, CDR2 YNFKEQ. The CDR3 extends over 14 amino acids.